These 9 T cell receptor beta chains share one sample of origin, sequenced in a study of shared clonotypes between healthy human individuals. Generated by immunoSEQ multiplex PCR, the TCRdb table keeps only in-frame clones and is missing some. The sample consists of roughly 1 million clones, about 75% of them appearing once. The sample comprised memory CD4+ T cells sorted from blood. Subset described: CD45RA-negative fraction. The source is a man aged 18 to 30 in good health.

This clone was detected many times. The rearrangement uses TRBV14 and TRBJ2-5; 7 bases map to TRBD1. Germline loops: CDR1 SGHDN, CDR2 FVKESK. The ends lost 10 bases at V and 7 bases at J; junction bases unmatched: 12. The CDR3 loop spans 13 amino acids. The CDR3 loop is CAIRTGSGTTQYF. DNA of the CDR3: TGTGCCATCCGGACAGGCTCGGGGACGACCCAGTACTTC.

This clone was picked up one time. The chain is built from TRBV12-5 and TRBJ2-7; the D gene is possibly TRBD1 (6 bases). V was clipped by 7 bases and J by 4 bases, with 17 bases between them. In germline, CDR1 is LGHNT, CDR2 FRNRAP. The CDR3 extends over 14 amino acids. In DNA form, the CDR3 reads TGTGCTAGTGCTACCGGGACATCCTCTTACGAGCAGTACTTC. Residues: CASATGTSSYEQYF.

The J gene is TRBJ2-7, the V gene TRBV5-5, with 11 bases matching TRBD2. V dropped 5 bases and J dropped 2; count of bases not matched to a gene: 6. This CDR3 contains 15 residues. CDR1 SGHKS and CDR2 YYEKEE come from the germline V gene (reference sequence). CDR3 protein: CASSPGLADTYEQYF. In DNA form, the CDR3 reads TGTGCCAGCAGTCCGGGACTAGCGGACACCTACGAGCAGTACTTC. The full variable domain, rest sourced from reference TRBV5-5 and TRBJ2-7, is DAGVTQSPTHLIKTRGQQVTLRCSPISGHKSVSWYQQVLGQGPQFIFQYYEKEERGRGNFPDRFSARQFPNYSSELNVNALLLGDSALYLCASSPGLADTYEQYFGPGTRLTVT.

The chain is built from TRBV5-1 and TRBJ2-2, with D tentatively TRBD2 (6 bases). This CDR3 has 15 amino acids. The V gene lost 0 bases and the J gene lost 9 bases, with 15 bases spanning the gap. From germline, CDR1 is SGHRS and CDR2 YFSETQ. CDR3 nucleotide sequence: TGCGCCAGCAGCTTGGAACTCGCCGGGGGTAGGGAGCTGTTTTTT. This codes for CASSLELAGGRELFF.

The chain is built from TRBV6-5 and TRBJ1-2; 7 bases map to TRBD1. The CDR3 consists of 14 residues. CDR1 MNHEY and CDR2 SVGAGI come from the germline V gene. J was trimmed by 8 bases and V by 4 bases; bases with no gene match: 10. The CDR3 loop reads CASSSPGGAGGYTF. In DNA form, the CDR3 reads TGTGCCAGCAGTTCCCCAGGGGGGGCTGGAGGCTACACCTTC.

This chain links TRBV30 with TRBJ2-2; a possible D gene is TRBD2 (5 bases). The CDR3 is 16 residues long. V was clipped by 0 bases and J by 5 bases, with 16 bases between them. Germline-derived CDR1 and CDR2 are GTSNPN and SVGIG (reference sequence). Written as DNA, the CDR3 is TGTGCCTGGAGTGTAGGTTCGGGGTGGGGAACCGGGGAGCTGTTTTTT. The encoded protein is CAWSVGSGWGTGELFF.

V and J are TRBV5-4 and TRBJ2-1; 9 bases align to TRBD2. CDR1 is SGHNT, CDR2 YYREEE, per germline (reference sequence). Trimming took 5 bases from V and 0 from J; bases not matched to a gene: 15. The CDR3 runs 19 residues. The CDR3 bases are TGTGCCAGCAGGCGGACAGGAACGGGGCGGGAGGGCTCCTACAATGAGCAGTTCTTC. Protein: CASRRTGTGREGSYNEQFF.

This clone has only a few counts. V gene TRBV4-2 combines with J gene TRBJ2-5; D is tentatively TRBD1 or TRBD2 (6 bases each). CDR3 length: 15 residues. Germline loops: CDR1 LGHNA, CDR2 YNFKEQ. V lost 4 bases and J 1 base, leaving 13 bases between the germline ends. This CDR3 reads CASSRTPGAQETQYF. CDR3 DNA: TGTGCCAGCAGCCGCACACCGGGGGCCCAAGAGACCCAGTACTTC.

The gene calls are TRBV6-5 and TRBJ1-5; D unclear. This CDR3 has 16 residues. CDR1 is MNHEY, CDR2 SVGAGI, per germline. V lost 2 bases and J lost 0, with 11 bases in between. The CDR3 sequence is CASSYPTGYSNQPQHF. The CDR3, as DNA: TGTGCCAGCAGTTACCCGACCGGTTATAGCAATCAGCCCCAGCATTTT.